What follows is one T cell receptor beta chain and its context. Its specificity is unknown. CDR1 MGHRA and CDR2 YSYEKL come from the germline V gene. CDR3 length equals 18 residues. V was shortened by 1 base and J by 0 bases, with 17 bases between the two germline ends. Antigen-specific CD4+ T cells expanded by the ViraFEST assay with viral peptide pools were then sequenced. CD4+ T cell isolation took place after approximately 11 days of culture. According to the study, vaccine recipients showed no prior SARS-CoV-2 infection and negative nucleocapsid antibodies. Method: immunoSEQ multiplex PCR; TCRdb's copy keeps in-frame clones and lacks some. The profile shows about 68,000 clones, 75% to 90% of them singletons. This specimen belongs to a study of vaccination effects on CD4 cells after COVID-19.

This rearrangement joins TRBV4-1 to TRBJ2-3; perhaps TRBD1 as D (5 bases). The material was CD4+ T cells from PBMCs cultured with SARS-CoV-2 spike peptides, obtained before COVID-19 vaccination. This clonotype originated in a human donor who received a COVID-19 vaccine. CDR3 region: CASSQVSRALVSTDTQYF. The CDR3 DNA reads as TGCGCCAGCAGCCAAGTATCCAGGGCTCTAGTAAGCACAGATACGCAGTATTTT.